The clone carrying this TCR beta chain was found once. Its antigen is not identified. The data are from a study of regulatory T cells in long-lasting Graves disease. Study results and caveats: The study found TRBV28, TRBJ1-2 and TRBJ2-5 favored in persistent disease.

Germline V lookup: CDR1 MDHEN, CDR2 SYDVKM. The V end lost 4 bases, the J end lost 2 bases, and 12 bases lay between the germline ends. CDR3 length: 15 residues. The time point is: newly diagnosed GD, antithyroid drugs for less than 3 months. Scientists built the TCR library using RNA that was extracted from PBMCs. CDR3-region Arm-PCR and iRepertoire HTBI primers produced the TCR beta libraries. TCRdb reprocessed the multiplex PCR reads via MiXCR and lists one record per CDR3 protein. The table includes under 250,000 distinct CDR3 sequences, roughly 19% detected once. The data were also submitted as part of a second study, on T cells in Graves' hyperthyroidism and ophthalmopathy. That publication notes: Graves' hyperthyroidism is called stable when ophthalmopathy does not progress within 18 months.

This clonotype was obtained from a woman in her 30s with Graves disease. This specimen was peripheral blood mononuclear cells (PBMCs), taken at new diagnosis, from a patient treated with antithyroid drugs. The rearrangement links TRBV28 to TRBJ2-1; D possibly corresponds to TRBD1 (6 bases). The DNA of the CDR3 is TGTGCCAGCAGTTCGTTCAGGGACACCTACAATGAGCAGTTCTTC. It yields the protein CASSSFRDTYNEQFF.